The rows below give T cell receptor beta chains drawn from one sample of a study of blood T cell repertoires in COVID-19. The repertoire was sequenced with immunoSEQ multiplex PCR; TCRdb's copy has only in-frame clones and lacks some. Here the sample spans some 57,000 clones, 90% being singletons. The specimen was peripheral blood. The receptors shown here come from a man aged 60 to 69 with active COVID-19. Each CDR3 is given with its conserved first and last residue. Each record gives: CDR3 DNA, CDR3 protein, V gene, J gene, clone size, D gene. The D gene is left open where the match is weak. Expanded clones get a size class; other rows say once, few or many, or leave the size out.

TGTGCCAGCAGCTCGAGGGGGACAGGGGACGAAAAACTGTTTTTT	CASSSRGTGDEKLFF	TRBV7-8	TRBJ1-4	once	TRBD1
TGTGCCAGCAATCGAGGGCGTAATCAGCCCCAGCATTTT	CASNRGRNQPQHF	TRBV12-3/TRBV12-4	TRBJ1-5	.	.
TGTGCCAGCAGTTACACGGGACTGCATGGCTACACCTTC	CASSYTGLHGYTF	TRBV6-5	TRBJ1-2	.	.
TGTGCCAGCAGCCGAGATAGAAGGGGTAGCAATCAGCCCCAGCATTTT	CASSRDRRGSNQPQHF	TRBV4-2	TRBJ1-5	once	.
TGTGCCAGCAGCCAAGAGCCTAATAGTGAGCAGTTCTTC	CASSQEPNSEQFF	TRBV3-1/TRBV3-2	TRBJ2-1	.	.
TGTGCCAGCAGTCCCACAGGGATTCCTGGGGCCAACGTCCTGACTTTC	CASSPTGIPGANVLTF	TRBV2	TRBJ2-6	.	.
TGCGCCAGCAGACCCGGGACAGTTTCTAATGAGCAGTTCTTC	CASRPGTVSNEQFF	TRBV5-1	TRBJ2-1	once	TRBD1
TGTGCCAGCAGGTCCTCGGGACAGCTCAGCAATCAGCCCCAGCATTTT	CASRSSGQLSNQPQHF	TRBV27	TRBJ1-5	.	TRBD1
TGCGCCAGCAGCTTCAACTACGAGCAGTACTTC	CASSFNYEQYF	TRBV5-1	TRBJ2-7	.	.
TGTGCCAGCAGTTTATCTCCGTGGGCAGGCTATGGCTACACCTTC	CASSLSPWAGYGYTF	TRBV27	TRBJ1-2	.	.
TGTGCCAGCAGCACCAGACTAGCGGCCGAGCAGTACTTC	CASSTRLAAEQYF	TRBV7-8	TRBJ2-7	.	TRBD2
TGTGCCTGTGAGACAGGAACGTATGGCTACACCTTC	CACETGTYGYTF	TRBV30	TRBJ1-2	.	.
TGTGCCAGCAGTTACTCACGGGACAGGAGTGGAAACACCATATATTTT	CASSYSRDRSGNTIYF	TRBV6-2/TRBV6-3	TRBJ1-3	.	TRBD1
TGTGCCAGCAGCTTTTCCCCAATACAGGGGGGGAGCAATGAGCAGTTCTTC	CASSFSPIQGGSNEQFF	TRBV7-6	TRBJ2-1	.	.
TGTGCCAGCAGTTTATTACAGGGCCCTGAAGCTTTCTTT	CASSLLQGPEAFF	TRBV28	TRBJ1-1	.	.
TGTGCCAGCAGCCCAGACAGGGAAAGTGCCCAGTACTTC	CASSPDRESAQYF	TRBV5-4	TRBJ2-5	.	TRBD1
TGCGCCAGCAGCTCGACCCCACTAGCGGGGGTGGAGACCCAGTACTTC	CASSSTPLAGVETQYF	TRBV5-1	TRBJ2-5	.	TRBD2
TGTGCCAGCAGCCGGGACAGGGGGAATGAAAAACTGTTTTTT	CASSRDRGNEKLFF	TRBV27	TRBJ1-4	.	TRBD1
TGTGCCAGAAGCGACCGGGACAGGGCTGAAAAACTGTTTTTT	CARSDRDRAEKLFF	TRBV5-3	TRBJ1-4	.	TRBD1
TGCGCCAGCAGCGACAGGGCGCCAGGGAGCGGGGAGCTGTTTTTT	CASSDRAPGSGELFF	TRBV5-1	TRBJ2-2	once	TRBD1
TGTGCCAGCAGTCAACTGACAGGGGGGTTTGAAAAACTGTTTTTT	CASSQLTGGFEKLFF	TRBV28	TRBJ1-4	.	TRBD1
TGTGCCAGCAGCTTTGGAGGGTGGGGAAACACCATATATTTT	CASSFGGWGNTIYF	TRBV7-2	TRBJ1-3	.	.
TGTGCCAGCAGCCCGGGACAGGGGGCGCATGCGTACTTC	CASSPGQGAHAYF	TRBV14	TRBJ2-7	.	TRBD1
TGTGCCAGCAGTATGAGGGAGACCAGGAATGAGCAGTTCTTC	CASSMRETRNEQFF	TRBV27	TRBJ2-1	.	.
TGTGCCAGCAGCCCTCTTTTACCGCGGCTTCCCTATGGCTACACCTTC	CASSPLLPRLPYGYTF	TRBV7-2	TRBJ1-2	.	.
TGTGCCAGCAGACAACGACAGGGTAGGTTCTACGAGCAGTACTTC	CASRQRQGRFYEQYF	TRBV6-5	TRBJ2-7	.	TRBD1
TGTGCCAGCAGCCAAGGGGAGGGGGTCGGTGGCTACACCTTC	CASSQGEGVGGYTF	TRBV3-1/TRBV3-2	TRBJ1-2	.	.
TGTGCCAGTAGGAACGGTTACGAGCAGTACTTC	CASRNGYEQYF	TRBV19	TRBJ2-7	few	.
TGTGCCAGCAGCTTAGCGCAGGGGCTGATTACTAGCACAGATACGCAGTATTTT	CASSLAQGLITSTDTQYF	TRBV7-2	TRBJ2-3	.	.
TGTGCCAGCAGCCGGGGAGATCGCACAGATACGCAGTATTTT	CASSRGDRTDTQYF	TRBV11-1	TRBJ2-3	.	.
TGTGCCATCAGTGAGTTGGAGGGAAAATCCAATGAGCAGTTCTTC	CAISELEGKSNEQFF	TRBV10-3	TRBJ2-1	.	.